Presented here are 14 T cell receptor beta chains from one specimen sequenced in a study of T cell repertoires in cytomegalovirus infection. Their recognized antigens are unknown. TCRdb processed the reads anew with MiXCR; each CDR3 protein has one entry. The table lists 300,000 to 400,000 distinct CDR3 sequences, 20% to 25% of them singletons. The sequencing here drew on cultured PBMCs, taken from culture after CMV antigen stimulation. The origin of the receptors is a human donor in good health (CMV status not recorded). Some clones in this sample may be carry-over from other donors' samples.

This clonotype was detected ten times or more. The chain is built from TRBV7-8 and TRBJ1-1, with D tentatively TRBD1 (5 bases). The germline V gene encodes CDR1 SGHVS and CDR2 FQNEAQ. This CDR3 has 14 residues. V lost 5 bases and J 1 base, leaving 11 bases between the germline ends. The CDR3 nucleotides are TGTGCCAGCAGCGCGCGTGGGGCGAACACTGAAGCTTTCTTT. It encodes CASSARGANTEAFF.

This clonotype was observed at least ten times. CDR3 nucleotides: TGTGCCAGCAGCTTAGACGGCGGGGAGCTGTTTTTT. Amino acids: CASSLDGGELFF. The V gene is TRBV7-2, the J gene TRBJ2-2; the D is unclear. CDR1 and CDR2 from the germline V gene are SGHTA and FQGNSA. Trimming took off 1 base at V and 7 bases at J, with 4 bases between the two ends. This CDR3 is 12 amino acids long. The whole variable domain, filled in from reference TRBV7-2 and TRBJ2-2, reads GAGVSQSPSNKVTEKGKDVELRCDPISGHTALYWYRQSLGQGLEFLIYFQGNSAPDKSGLPSDRFSAERTGGSVSTLTIQRTQQEDSAVYLCASSLDGGELFFGEGSRLTVL.

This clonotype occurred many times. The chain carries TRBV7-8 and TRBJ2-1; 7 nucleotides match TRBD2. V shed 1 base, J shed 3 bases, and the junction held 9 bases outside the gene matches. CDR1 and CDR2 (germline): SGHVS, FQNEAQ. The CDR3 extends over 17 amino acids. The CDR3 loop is CASSLVSGGSDYNEQFF. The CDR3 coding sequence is TGTGCCAGCAGCTTAGTCTCCGGCGGGAGTGACTACAATGAGCAGTTCTTC. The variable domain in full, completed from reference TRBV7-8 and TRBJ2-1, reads GAGVSQSPRYKVAKRGQDVALRCDPISGHVSLFWYQQALGQGPEFLTYFQNEAQLDKSGLPSDRFFAERPEGSVSTLKIQRTQQEDSAVYLCASSLVSGGSDYNEQFFGPGTRLTVL.

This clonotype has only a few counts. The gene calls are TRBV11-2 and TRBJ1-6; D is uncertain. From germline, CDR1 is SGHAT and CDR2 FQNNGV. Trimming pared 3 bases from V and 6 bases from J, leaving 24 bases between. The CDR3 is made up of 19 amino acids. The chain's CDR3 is CASSFTNPLGGRGNSPLHF. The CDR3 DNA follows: TGTGCCAGCAGCTTTACCAACCCTTTGGGCGGCCGGGGTAATTCACCCCTCCACTTT.

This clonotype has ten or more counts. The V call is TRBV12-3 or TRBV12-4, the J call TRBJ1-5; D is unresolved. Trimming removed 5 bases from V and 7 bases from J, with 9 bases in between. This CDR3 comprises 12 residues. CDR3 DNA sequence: TGTGCCAGCAGTCCTTTCGGACAGCCCCAGCATTTT. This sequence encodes CASSPFGQPQHF.

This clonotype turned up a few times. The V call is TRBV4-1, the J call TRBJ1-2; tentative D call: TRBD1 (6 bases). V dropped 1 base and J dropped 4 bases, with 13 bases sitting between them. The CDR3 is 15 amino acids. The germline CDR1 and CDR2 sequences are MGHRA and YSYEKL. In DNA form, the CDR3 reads TGCGCCAGCAGCCAAGTTCCTGACAGGCTCTATGGCTACACCTTC. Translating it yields CASSQVPDRLYGYTF.

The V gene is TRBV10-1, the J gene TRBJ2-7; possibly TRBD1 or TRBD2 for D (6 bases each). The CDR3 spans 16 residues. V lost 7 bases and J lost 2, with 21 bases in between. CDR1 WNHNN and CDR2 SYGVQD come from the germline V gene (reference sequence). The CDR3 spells CASTYDRGGLPYEQYV. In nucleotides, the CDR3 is TGCGCCAGCACCTACGATCGAGGGGGGTTGCCCTACGAGCAGTACGTC.

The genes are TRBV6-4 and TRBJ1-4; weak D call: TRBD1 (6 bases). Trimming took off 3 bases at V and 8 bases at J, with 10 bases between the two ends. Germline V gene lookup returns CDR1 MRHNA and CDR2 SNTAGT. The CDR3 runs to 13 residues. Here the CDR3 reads CASSEAQGEKLFF. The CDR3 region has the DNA TGTGCCAGCAGTGAAGCCCAGGGGGAAAAACTGTTTTTT.

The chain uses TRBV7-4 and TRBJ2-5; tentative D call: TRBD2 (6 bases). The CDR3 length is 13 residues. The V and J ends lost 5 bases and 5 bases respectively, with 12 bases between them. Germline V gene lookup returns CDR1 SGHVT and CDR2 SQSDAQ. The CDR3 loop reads CASSSGHLETQYF. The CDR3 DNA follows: TGTGCCAGCAGCAGCGGGCATCTGGAGACCCAGTACTTC.

CDR3 residues: CASSLGVREHPDTQYF. CDR3 coding DNA: TGTGCCAGCAGCTTAGGGGTGCGGGAGCACCCAGATACGCAGTATTTT. The gene calls are TRBV11-2 and TRBJ2-3; 7 nucleotides align to TRBD2. The germline CDR1 and CDR2 sequences are SGHAT and FQNNGV. The CDR3 extends over 16 amino acids. The junction had 8 bases not matched to a gene; V was cut back by 1 base and J by 4 bases.

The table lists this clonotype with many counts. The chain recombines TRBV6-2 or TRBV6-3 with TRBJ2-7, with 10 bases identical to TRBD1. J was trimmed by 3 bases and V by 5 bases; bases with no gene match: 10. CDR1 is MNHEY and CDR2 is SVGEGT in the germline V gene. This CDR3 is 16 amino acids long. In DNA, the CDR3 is TGTGCCAGCAGTCCAAGGGGACAGGGGAGTCTCTACGAGCAGTACTTC. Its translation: CASSPRGQGSLYEQYF.

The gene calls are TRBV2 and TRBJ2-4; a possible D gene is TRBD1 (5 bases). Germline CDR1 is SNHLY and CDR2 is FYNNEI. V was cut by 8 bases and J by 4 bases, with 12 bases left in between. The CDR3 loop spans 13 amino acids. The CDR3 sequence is CASAGSPKNIQYF. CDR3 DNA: TGTGCCAGCGCAGGGTCCCCGAAAAACATTCAGTACTTC.

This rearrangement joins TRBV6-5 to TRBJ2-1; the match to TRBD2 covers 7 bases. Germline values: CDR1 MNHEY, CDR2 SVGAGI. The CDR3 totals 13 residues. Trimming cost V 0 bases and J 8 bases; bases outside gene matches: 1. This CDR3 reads CASSYSGGHEQFF. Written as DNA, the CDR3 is TGTGCCAGCAGTTACTCGGGAGGGCATGAGCAGTTCTTC.

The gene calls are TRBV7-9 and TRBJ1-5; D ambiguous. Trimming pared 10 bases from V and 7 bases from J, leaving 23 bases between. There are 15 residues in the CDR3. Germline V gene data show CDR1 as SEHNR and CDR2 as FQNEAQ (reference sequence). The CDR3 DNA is TGTGCCACTGGCCCTTTGGGAAGGGCCCGGCAGCCCCAGCATTTT. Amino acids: CATGPLGRARQPQHF.